This T cell receptor (beta chain) was captured in a study of T cells in Graves' hyperthyroidism and ophthalmopathy. The wider study: Peripheral blood collection took place at initial diagnosis, before any treatment. Notes on the study in general: Model predictions of ophthalmopathy came a median approximately 6 months before onset.

RNA transcripts yielded amplified TCR beta CDR3 regions. The TCR CDR3 first-round RT-PCR relied on the HTBI primer set. A single record per CDR3 protein comes from TCRdb applying MiXCR to the multiplex PCR reads. Here the sample spans hundreds of thousands of distinct CDR3 sequences, about two fifths being singletons. V dropped 0 bases and J dropped 2 bases, with 9 bases sitting between them. The CDR3 runs 14 residues. Germline V gives CDR1 SGDLS, CDR2 YYNGEE. Hyperthyroidism patients were newly diagnosed, had disease duration under 2 months, and were aged 18 to 65 years. Used for diagnoses were clinical symptoms, serum thyroxine and TRAb, thyroid ultrasound and orbital computed tomography. Notes on this clonotype: Its antigen is not identified.

This clonotype originated in a man aged 18 to 30 with Graves' hyperthyroidism. The sample comprised blood. The V call is TRBV9, the J call TRBJ2-7, with D perhaps TRBD1 (5 bases). The CDR3 DNA reads as TGTGCCAGCAGCGTAGAGCCAGGGCCCTACGAGCAGTACTTC. Its translation is CASSVEPGPYEQYF.